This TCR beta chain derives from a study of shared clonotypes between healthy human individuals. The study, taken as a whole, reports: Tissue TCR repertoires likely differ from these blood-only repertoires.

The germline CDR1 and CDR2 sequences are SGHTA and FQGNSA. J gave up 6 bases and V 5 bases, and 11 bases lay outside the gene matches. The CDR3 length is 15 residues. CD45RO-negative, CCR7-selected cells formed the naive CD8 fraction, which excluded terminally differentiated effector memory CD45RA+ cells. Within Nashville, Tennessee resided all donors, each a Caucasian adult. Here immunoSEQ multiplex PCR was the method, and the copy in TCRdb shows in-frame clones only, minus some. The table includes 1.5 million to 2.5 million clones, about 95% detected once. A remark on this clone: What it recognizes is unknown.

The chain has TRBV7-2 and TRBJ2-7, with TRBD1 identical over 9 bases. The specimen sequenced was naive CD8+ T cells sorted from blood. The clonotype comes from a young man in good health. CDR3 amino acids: CASSPGTGNPGEQYF. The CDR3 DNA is TGTGCCAGCAGCCCAGGGACAGGGAACCCTGGCGAGCAGTACTTC.